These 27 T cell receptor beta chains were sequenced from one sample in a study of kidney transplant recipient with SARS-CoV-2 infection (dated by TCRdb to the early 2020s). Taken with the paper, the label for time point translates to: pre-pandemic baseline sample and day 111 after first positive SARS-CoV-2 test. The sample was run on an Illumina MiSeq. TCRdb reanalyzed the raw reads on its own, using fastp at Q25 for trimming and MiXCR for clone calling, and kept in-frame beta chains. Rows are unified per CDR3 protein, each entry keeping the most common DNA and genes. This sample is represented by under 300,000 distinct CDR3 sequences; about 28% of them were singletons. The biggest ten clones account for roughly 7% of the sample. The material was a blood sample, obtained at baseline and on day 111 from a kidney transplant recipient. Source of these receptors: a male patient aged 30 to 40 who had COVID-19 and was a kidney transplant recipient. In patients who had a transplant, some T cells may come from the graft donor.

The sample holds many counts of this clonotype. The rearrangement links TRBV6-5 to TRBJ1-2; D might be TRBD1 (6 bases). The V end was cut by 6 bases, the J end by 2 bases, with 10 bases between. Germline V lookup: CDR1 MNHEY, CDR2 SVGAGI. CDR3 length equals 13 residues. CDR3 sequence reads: CASSPDSNYGYTF. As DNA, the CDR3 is TGTGCCAGCAGCCCGGACAGCAACTATGGCTACACCTTC.

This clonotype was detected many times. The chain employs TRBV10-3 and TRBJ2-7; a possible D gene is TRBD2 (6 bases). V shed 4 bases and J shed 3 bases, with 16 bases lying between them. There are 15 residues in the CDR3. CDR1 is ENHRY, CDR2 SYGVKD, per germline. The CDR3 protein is CAISGLPVGGYEQYF. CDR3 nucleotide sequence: TGTGCCATCAGTGGGCTCCCCGTGGGGGGCTACGAGCAGTACTTC.

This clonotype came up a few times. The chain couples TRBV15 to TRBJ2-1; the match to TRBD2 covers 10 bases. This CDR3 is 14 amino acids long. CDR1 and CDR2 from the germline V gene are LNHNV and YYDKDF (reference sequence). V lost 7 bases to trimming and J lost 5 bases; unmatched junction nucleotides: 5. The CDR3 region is CATTGLAAHNEQFF. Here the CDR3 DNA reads TGTGCCACCACTGGACTAGCGGCCCACAATGAGCAGTTCTTC.

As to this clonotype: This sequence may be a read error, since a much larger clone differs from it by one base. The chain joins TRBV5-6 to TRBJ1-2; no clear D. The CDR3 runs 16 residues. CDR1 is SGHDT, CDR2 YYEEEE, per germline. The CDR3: CASRLPNSRKTYGDTF. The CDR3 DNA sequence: TGTGCCAGCCGGTTGCCCAATAGTCGAAAGACCTATGGCGACACCTTC.

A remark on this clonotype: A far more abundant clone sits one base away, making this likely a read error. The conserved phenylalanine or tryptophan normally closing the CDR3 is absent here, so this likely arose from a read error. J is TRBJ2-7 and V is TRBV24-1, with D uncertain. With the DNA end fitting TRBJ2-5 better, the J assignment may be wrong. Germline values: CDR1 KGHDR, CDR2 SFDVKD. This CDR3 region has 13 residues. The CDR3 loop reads CATSDLDEETQYL. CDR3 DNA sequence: TGTGCCACCAGTGACCTCGACGAAGAGACCCAGTACCTC.

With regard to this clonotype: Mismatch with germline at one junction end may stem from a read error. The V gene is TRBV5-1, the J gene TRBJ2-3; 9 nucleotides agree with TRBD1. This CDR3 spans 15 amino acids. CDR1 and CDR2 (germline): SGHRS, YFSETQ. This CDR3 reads CASSRGDRETDTQCF. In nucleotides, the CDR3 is TGCGCCAGCAGCCGCGGGGACAGGGAAACAGATACGCAGTGTTTT.

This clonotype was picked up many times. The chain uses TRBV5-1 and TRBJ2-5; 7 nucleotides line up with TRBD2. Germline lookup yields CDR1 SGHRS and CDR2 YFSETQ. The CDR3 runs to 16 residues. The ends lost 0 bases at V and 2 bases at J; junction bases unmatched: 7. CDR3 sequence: CASSLVLAAPQETQYF. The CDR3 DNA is TGCGCCAGCAGCTTGGTCCTAGCGGCACCACAAGAGACCCAGTACTTC.

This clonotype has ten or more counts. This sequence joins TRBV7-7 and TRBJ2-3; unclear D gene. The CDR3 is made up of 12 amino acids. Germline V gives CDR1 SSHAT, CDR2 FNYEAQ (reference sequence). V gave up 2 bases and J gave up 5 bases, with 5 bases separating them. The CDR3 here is CASSLSGDTQYF. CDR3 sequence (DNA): TGTGCCAGCAGCTTAAGTGGAGATACGCAGTATTTT. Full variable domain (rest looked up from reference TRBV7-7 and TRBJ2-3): GAGVSQSPRYKVTKRGQDVTLRCDPISSHATLYWYQQALGQGPEFLTYFNYEAQPDKSGLPSDRFSAERPEGSISTLTIQRTEQRDSAMYRCASSLSGDTQYFGPGTRLTVL.

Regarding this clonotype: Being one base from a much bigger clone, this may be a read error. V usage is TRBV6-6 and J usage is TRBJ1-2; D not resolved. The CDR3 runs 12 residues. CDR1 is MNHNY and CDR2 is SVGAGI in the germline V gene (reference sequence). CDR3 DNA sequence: TGTACCAGCACCCAGTGGGGAGATGGCTACACCTTC. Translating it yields CTSTQWGDGYTF.

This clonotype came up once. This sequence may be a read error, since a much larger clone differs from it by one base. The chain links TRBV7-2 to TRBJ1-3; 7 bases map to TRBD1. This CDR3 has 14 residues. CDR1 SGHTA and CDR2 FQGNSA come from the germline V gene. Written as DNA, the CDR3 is TGTGCCAGCAGCCCAGACAGGGCTGGAAGCACCATATATTTT. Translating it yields CASSPDRAGSTIYF. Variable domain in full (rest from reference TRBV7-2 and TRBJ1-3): GAGVSQSPSNKVTEKGKDVELRCDPISGHTALYWYRQSLGQGLEFLIYFQGNSAPDKSGLPSDRFSAERTGGSVSTLTIQRTQQEDSAVYLCASSPDRAGSTIYFGEGSWLTVV.

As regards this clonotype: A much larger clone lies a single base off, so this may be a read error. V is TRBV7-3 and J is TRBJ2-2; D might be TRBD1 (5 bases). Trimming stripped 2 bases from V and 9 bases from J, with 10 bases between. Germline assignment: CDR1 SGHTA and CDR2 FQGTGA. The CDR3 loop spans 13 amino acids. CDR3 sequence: CASSLRDSWELFF. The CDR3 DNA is TGTGCCAGCAGCTTACGTGACAGCTGGGAGCTGTTTTTT.

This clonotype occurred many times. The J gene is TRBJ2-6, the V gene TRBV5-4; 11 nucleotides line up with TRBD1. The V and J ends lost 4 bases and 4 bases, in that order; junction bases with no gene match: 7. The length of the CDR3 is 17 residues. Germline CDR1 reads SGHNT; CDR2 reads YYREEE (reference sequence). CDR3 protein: CASSTRDRGSGANVLTF. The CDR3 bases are TGTGCCAGCAGCACCCGGGACAGGGGGTCCGGGGCCAACGTCCTGACTTTC.

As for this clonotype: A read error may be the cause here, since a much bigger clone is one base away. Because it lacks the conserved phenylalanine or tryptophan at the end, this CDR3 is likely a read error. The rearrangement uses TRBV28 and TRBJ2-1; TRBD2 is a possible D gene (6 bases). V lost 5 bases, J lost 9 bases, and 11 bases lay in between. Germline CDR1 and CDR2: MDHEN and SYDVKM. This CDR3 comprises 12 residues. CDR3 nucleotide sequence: TGTGCCAGCAGTCCCCAAGCGGGTGAGCAGTTCCTC. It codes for CASSPQAGEQFL.

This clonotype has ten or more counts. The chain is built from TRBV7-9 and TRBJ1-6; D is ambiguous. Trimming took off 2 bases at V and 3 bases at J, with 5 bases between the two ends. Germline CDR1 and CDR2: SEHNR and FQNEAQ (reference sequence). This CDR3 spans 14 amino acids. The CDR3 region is CASSLQVYNSPLHF. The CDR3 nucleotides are TGTGCCAGCAGCTTACAGGTCTATAATTCACCCCTCCACTTT.

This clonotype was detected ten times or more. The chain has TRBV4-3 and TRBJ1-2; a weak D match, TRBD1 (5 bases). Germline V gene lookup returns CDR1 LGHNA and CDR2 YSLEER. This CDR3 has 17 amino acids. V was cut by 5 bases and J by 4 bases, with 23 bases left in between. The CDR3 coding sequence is TGCGCCAGCAGCGGGGCGGGAGGACGTCGAAAGACCTATGGCTACACCTTC. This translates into CASSGAGGRRKTYGYTF.

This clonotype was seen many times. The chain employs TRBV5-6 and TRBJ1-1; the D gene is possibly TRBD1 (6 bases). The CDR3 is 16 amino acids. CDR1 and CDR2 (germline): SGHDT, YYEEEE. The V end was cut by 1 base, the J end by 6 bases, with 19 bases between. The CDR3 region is CASSLLLRQVGAEAFF. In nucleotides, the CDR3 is TGTGCCAGCAGCTTGTTATTGCGACAGGTCGGGGCTGAAGCTTTCTTT.

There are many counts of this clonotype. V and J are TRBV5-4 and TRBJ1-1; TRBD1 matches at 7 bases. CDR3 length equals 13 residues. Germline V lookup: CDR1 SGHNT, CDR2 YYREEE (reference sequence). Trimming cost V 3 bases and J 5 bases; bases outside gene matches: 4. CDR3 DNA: TGTGCCAGCAGCTACAGGGGAGGGACTGAAGCTTTCTTT. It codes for CASSYRGGTEAFF.

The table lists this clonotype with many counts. In nucleotides, the CDR3 is TGTGCCAGCAGTCCAGTAGGAGGTGGGAGAAAGACCTATGGCTACACCTTC. Residues: CASSPVGGGRKTYGYTF. V gene TRBV6-6 combines with J gene TRBJ1-2; D gene ambiguous. The CDR3 consists of 17 residues. Germline loops: CDR1 MNHNY, CDR2 SVGAGI (reference sequence). The ends were cut back, 5 bases at V and 4 bases at J, with 23 bases in the middle.

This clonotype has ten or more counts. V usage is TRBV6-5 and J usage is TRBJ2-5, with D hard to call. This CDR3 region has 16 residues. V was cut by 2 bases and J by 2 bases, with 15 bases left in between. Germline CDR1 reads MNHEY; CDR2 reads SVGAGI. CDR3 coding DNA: TGTGCCAGCAGTTACGGGATGGACGAGAGACAAGAGACCCAGTACTTC. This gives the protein CASSYGMDERQETQYF.

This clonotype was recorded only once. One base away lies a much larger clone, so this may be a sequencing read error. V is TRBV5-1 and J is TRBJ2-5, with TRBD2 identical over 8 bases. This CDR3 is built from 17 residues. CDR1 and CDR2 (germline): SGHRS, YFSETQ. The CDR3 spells CANSPGRRGLVEETQYF. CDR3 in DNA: TGCGCCAACAGCCCCGGCCGGAGGGGACTAGTGGAGGAGACCCAGTACTTC. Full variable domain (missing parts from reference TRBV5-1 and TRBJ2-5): KAGVTQTPRYLIKTRGQQVTLSCSPISGHRSVSWYQQTPGQGLQFLFEYFSETQRNKGNFPGRFSGRQFSNSRSEMNVSTLELGDSALYLCANSPGRRGLVEETQYFGPGTRLLVL.

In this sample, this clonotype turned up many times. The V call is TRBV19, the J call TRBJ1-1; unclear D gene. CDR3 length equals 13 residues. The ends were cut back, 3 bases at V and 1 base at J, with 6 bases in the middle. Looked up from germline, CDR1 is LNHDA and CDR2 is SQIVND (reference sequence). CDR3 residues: CASSIVPNTEAFF. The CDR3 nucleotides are TGTGCCAGTAGTATTGTGCCGAACACTGAAGCTTTCTTT.

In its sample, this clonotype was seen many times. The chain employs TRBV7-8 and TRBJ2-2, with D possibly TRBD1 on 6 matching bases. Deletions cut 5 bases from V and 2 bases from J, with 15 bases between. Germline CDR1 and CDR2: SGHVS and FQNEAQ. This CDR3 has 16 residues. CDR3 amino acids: CASSRSPGQNTGELFF. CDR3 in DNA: TGTGCCAGCAGCCGCTCTCCGGGACAAAACACCGGGGAGCTGTTTTTT.

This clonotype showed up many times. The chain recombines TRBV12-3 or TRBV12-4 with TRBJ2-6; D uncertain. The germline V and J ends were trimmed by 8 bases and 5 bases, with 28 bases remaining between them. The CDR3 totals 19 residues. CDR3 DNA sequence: TGTGCCAGCCAGTTCAATTTCCACAGCAGACAAAGTCGGGCCAACGTCCTGACTTTC. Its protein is CASQFNFHSRQSRANVLTF.

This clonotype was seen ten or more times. The DNA of the CDR3 is TGTGCATCAGGCCGCGGGGGGGCCAAAAACATTCAGTACTTC. It specifies CASGRGGAKNIQYF. The chain joins TRBV19 to TRBJ2-4, with 8 positions matching TRBD2. The germline V gene encodes CDR1 LNHDA and CDR2 SQIVND (reference sequence). The CDR3 extends over 14 amino acids. The full variable domain, rest sourced from reference TRBV19 and TRBJ2-4, is DGGITQSPKYLFRKEGQNVTLSCEQNLNHDAMYWYRQDPGQGLRLIYYSQIVNDFQKGDIAEGYSVSREKKESFPLTVTSAQKNPTAFYLCASGRGGAKNIQYFGAGTRLSVL.

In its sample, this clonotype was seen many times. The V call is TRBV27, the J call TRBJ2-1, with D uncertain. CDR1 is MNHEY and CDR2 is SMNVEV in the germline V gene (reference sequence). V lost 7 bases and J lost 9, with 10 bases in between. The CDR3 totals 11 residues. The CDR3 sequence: CASKKAGEQFF. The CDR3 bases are TGTGCCAGCAAAAAGGCAGGTGAGCAGTTCTTC.

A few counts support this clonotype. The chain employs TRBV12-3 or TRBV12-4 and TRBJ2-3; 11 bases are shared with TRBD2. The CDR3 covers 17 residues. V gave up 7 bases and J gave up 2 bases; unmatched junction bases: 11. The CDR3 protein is CASTPGTSGPYTDTQYF. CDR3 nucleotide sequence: TGTGCCAGCACTCCCGGGACTAGCGGACCCTACACAGATACGCAGTATTTT.

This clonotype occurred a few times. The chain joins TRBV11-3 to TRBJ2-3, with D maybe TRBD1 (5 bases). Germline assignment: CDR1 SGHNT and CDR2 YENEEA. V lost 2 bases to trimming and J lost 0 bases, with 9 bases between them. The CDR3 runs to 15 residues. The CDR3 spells CASSLSPGSTDTQYF. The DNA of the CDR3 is TGTGCCAGCAGCTTATCGCCAGGGAGCACAGATACGCAGTATTTT.